A single T cell receptor beta chain is shown here with its context. Its antigen target is currently unknown. No clone much larger than this one lies a single base away; base qualities are absent. The time point label of this sample denotes: week 35, safety follow-up. A 20-mer mutant IDH1 peptide at 300 micrograms in Montanide made up each vaccine dose, which was injected subcutaneously together with topical imiquimod. Eight vaccinations were administered to patients in weeks 1, 3, 5, 7, 11, 15, 19 and 23, corresponding to visits V03 through V10. Newly diagnosed WHO grade 3 or 4 IDH1-mutant astrocytomas showing loss of nuclear ATRX were present in the donors. The samples were drawn from NOA16, a multicentre, single-arm, open-label phase I trial in Germany that tested a mutant IDH1 peptide vaccine in humans for the first time. Genomic DNA for TCRB sequencing was isolated from EDTA blood with the DNeasy Blood and Tissue Kit.

The library was made by the immunoSEQ multiplex PCR assay. Rearranged TCR beta chain sequences were amplified using the hsTCRB Kit according to the manufacturer's protocol. Sequencing of TCRB libraries was carried out on an Illumina MiSeq. The authors' analysis ran thus. Demultiplexing, trimming and gene mapping were performed with the kit vendor's proprietary platform. This immuneACCESS table, as held by TCRdb, lists in-frame sequences with V and J called but not all clones. Of the missing ones, under half trace to an unresolved V gene in checked studies; the others have no known cause. The DNA gave D and trimming, while V, J and clone size come from that table. The sample records tens of thousands of clones, 80% to 85% of which are singletons. Approximately 4.7% of the sample comes from the top ten. The data belong to a study of a mutant IDH1 vaccine in newly diagnosed glioma (dated by TCRdb to about 2021). Broadly, across the study: Vaccination started 4-6 weeks after radiotherapy alone, or was given together with temozolomide cycles in the groups whose treatment included chemotherapy. Longitudinal TCRB deep sequencing was done for about two dozen treated patients, wherever samples were available for exploratory analyses. Before enrollment, most patients had been given radiochemotherapy with temozolomide as standard therapy, while the rest had received either radiotherapy alone or temozolomide alone. Of the 32 patients who were treated, about 60% were male and approximately 38% were female, and the mean age was approximately 40 years. Peripheral blood was drawn at six visits: V03 (baseline), V05, V07, V10, V12 and V13. The week-35 safety follow-up was designated visit V12, and the week-47 end of study was designated visit V13.

Paper-wide results and their limitations: According to the authors, sample limitations meant that analyses of patient blood samples could not be reproduced. No apparent relationship was observed between pseudoprogression and alterations in the top peripheral T cell clonotypes detected by TCRB sequencing. Availability determined which PBMC samples were chosen for TCRB deep sequencing. Across multiple MHC alleles, vaccine-induced immune responses were seen in nearly 95% of patients.

The CDR3 measures 15 amino acids from cysteine to phenylalanine. The sequence is cut down to CDR3 DNA, 45 bases in frame from base 1. V loses 0 bases, J loses 3 bases, and the germline ends lie 11 bases apart. CDR1 and CDR2, looked up from the germline V gene (reference sequence), are LNHNV and YYDKDF. The sample in question was PBMCs, obtained from a glioma patient whose treatment included an IDH1 peptide vaccine. The sequence links TRBV15 to TRBJ1-2, with TRBD1 tentatively as D gene (5 bases match). The clonotype comes from a middle-aged woman with glioma. Some clones in this sample may be carry-over from other donors' samples. CDR3 sequence: CATSREQANYYGYTF. The DNA sequence reads TGTGCCACCAGCAGAGAACAGGCGAACTACTATGGCTACACCTTC.